This TCR beta chain emerged from a study of beta chain features in type 1 diabetes. Findings and limits, study-wide: In the patient group, naive, central memory and Treg TCRB repertoires seemed more alike than in the healthy donor group. Among all four CD4+ subsets, Type 1 diabetes patients had TCRB CDR3s that were moderately but significantly shorter.

For this clone: The antigen is unknown.

On average, the one heparinised blood draw given by each donor was approximately 100 mL. V was trimmed by 5 bases and J by 2 bases, leaving 16 bases between them. The CDR3 extends over 15 amino acids. CDR1 SGHVS and CDR2 FQNEAQ come from the germline V gene. The authors reverse transcribed all of the isolated RNA, so sequencing captured expressed TCRB transcripts. Sequenced by immunoSEQ multiplex PCR; TCRdb stores in-frame clones only, minus some. Of a few hundred thousand clones listed, approximately 16% were seen once; the top ten hold 0.085%. The rearrangement links TRBV7-8 to TRBJ2-7; weak D call: TRBD1 (5 bases). What was sequenced was naive CD4+ T cells from blood. The source is a man aged 30 to 39 with type 1 diabetes. The CDR3 nucleotides are TGTGCCAGCAGCCCTTACAGGCTAGGGACCTACGAGCAGTACTTC. It is translated as CASSPYRLGTYEQYF. Based on the CDR3 plus reference TRBV7-8 and TRBJ2-7, the full variable domain is GAGVSQSPRYKVAKRGQDVALRCDPISGHVSLFWYQQALGQGPEFLTYFQNEAQLDKSGLPSDRFFAERPEGSVSTLKIQRTQQEDSAVYLCASSPYRLGTYEQYFGPGTRLTVT.